This is a list of T cell receptor beta chains from one sample in a study of blood T cell repertoires in COVID-19. Libraries were prepared by immunoSEQ multiplex PCR; TCRdb keeps only in-frame clonotypes and omits some of them. This sample has some 180,000 clones, with around nine tenths found just once. Input material: peripheral blood. Receptors were obtained from a woman of 80 years or more with COVID-19, enrolled during active disease. CDR3s include the opening cysteine and the closing phenylalanine or tryptophan. The order of the fields is CDR3 protein, CDR3 DNA, D gene, CDR3 length, J gene, V gene. D genes are given only for firm matches.

CDR3aa: CSGQGNTEAFF
CDR3nt: TGCAGTGGACAGGGGAACACTGAAGCTTTCTTT
d_gene: TRBD1
len: 11
j_gene: TRBJ1-1
v_gene: TRBV20-1

CDR3aa: CASSSGQGGENEQFF
CDR3nt: TGTGCCAGCAGCTCGGGACAGGGTGGAGAAAATGAGCAGTTCTTC
d_gene: TRBD1
len: 15
j_gene: TRBJ2-1
v_gene: TRBV7-9

CDR3aa: CASSPDRAGLNTEAFF
CDR3nt: TGTGCCAGCAGCCCGGACAGGGCTGGACTGAACACTGAAGCTTTCTTT
d_gene: TRBD1
len: 16
j_gene: TRBJ1-1
v_gene: TRBV7-6

CDR3aa: CASSYRTGGEAFF
CDR3nt: TGTGCCAGCAGTTACAGGACAGGGGGTGAAGCTTTCTTT
d_gene: TRBD1
len: 13
j_gene: TRBJ1-1
v_gene: TRBV6-5

CDR3aa: CASKQQSGANVLTF
CDR3nt: TGTGCCAGCAAACAGCAATCTGGGGCCAACGTCCTGACTTTC
d_gene: .
len: 14
j_gene: TRBJ2-6
v_gene: TRBV6-5

CDR3aa: CASSSLTGLSNQPQHF
CDR3nt: TGTGCCAGCAGCTCTCTGACAGGGCTTAGCAATCAGCCCCAGCATTTT
d_gene: TRBD1
len: 16
j_gene: TRBJ1-5
v_gene: TRBV7-2

CDR3aa: CASMPGTADQPQHF
CDR3nt: TGTGCCAGCATGCCCGGGACAGCAGATCAGCCCCAGCATTTT
d_gene: TRBD1
len: 14
j_gene: TRBJ1-5
v_gene: TRBV6-5

CDR3aa: CASTLGTGPNTGELFF
CDR3nt: TGTGCCAGTACCCTGGGGACAGGACCGAACACCGGGGAGCTGTTTTTT
d_gene: TRBD1
len: 16
j_gene: TRBJ2-2
v_gene: TRBV19

CDR3aa: CASSFSGIEYNEQFF
CDR3nt: TGCGCCAGCAGCTTTAGCGGGATCGAATACAATGAGCAGTTCTTC
d_gene: TRBD2
len: 15
j_gene: TRBJ2-1
v_gene: TRBV5-1

CDR3aa: CASSDTWQGTYEQYF
CDR3nt: TGCGCCAGCAGCGACACGTGGCAGGGGACATACGAGCAGTACTTC
d_gene: .
len: 15
j_gene: TRBJ2-7
v_gene: TRBV4-3

CDR3aa: CASTQGANEKLFF
CDR3nt: TGCGCCAGCACCCAGGGGGCTAATGAAAAACTGTTTTTT
d_gene: TRBD1
len: 13
j_gene: TRBJ1-4
v_gene: TRBV10-2

CDR3aa: CATQQGASGANVLTF
CDR3nt: TGTGCCACCCAACAGGGGGCCTCTGGGGCCAACGTCCTGACTTTC
d_gene: TRBD1
len: 15
j_gene: TRBJ2-6
v_gene: TRBV2